The T cell receptor (beta chain) described here comes from a study of Tregs in tolerant kidney transplant recipients. The study, taken as a whole, reports: Findings come from small patient numbers and require larger validation.

Clones were read by immunoSEQ multiplex PCR, and TCRdb kept only the in-frame ones, dropping some. The table includes 20,000 to 25,000 clones, roughly 80% detected once. Related graft donors supplied nonmyeloablative bone marrow transplants, and mixed chimerism was transient. Thawed PBMCs were FACS-sorted into unstimulated CD4+CD25+CD127- regulatory T cells, CD4+CD25- non-regulatory cells, CD4 and CD8 cells. Details on this clone: Its specificity is not known.

V lost 5 bases and J lost 4; bases outside the gene matches: 7. The germline V gene encodes CDR1 PRHDT and CDR2 FYEKMQ (reference sequence). This CDR3 is built from 16 residues. The chain employs TRBV13 and TRBJ2-1; 11 nucleotides align to TRBD2. The sequencing here drew on CD8+ T cells from blood (PBMCs), taken 6 months after the transplant. The sequence came from a human patient who received a combined kidney and bone marrow transplant. A subset of T cells may come from the graft donor. The CDR3 DNA reads TGTGCCAGCAGCGTAACACTAGCGGGAGTTTACAATGAGCAGTTCTTC. Residues: CASSVTLAGVYNEQFF.